Listed below are T cell receptor beta chains from one sample, sequenced in a study of T cells in Graves' hyperthyroidism and ophthalmopathy. Using its own MiXCR run on the multiplex PCR reads, TCRdb lists one record per CDR3 protein. The sample lists about 360,000 distinct CDR3 sequences; approximately 19% were seen once. The specimen sequenced was blood. The receptor source for this set is a woman in her late teens or twenties with Graves' hyperthyroidism. The CDR3 runs from the conserved cysteine through the conserved F or W. D genes are given only for firm matches. The listing skips clone size in some rows; elsewhere it reads once, few, many or a size class.

D	size	V	J	DNA	CDR3
TRBD2	few	TRBV27	TRBJ2-2	TGTGCCAGCAGTTTAGAGCGGGGGCGAGGGACCGGGGAGCTGTTTTTT	CASSLERGRGTGELFF
TRBD1	many	TRBV18	TRBJ2-5	TGTGCCAGCTCACCACCGGACAGGGAACAAGAGACCCAGTACTTC	CASSPPDREQETQYF
-	-	TRBV20-1	TRBJ1-1	TGCAGTGCTTCCGAGACCATGAACACTGAAGCTTTCTTT	CSASETMNTEAFF
-	-	TRBV7-3	TRBJ2-5	TGTGCCAGCAGCTTACCGGGTCCGGTCGAGACCCAGTACTTC	CASSLPGPVETQYF
-	-	TRBV27	TRBJ2-7	TGTGCCAGCAGTTCAGGCCAGAACAGCTACGAGCAGTACTTC	CASSSGQNSYEQYF
-	few	TRBV5-6	TRBJ1-2	TGTGCCAGCAGCTTGCCAGGGTTGGGCTATGGCTACACCTTC	CASSLPGLGYGYTF
-	-	TRBV6-5	TRBJ2-1	TGTGCCAGCAGTTACTCTGGCCGGTCTAATGAGCAGTTCTTC	CASSYSGRSNEQFF
TRBD1	-	TRBV12-3/TRBV12-4	TRBJ2-5	TGTGCCACCAGTGACTCAACCGGGACAGGCCCGGCCCAGTACTTC	CATSDSTGTGPAQYF
-	few	TRBV11-2	TRBJ2-7	TGTGCCAGCAGCTTATTACCAGGACCGAGCTCCTACGAGCAGTACTTC	CASSLLPGPSSYEQYF
TRBD1	many	TRBV5-1	TRBJ2-5	TGCGCCAGCAGCTATATGACAGGGGGACAAGAGACCCAGTACTTC	CASSYMTGGQETQYF
TRBD1	many	TRBV2	TRBJ2-7	TGTGCCAGCAGCGTGGGACAGGGGGAGCAGTACTTC	CASSVGQGEQYF
TRBD1	-	TRBV18	TRBJ1-5	TGTGCCAGCTCACCACGGACAGGGCAGCTTCAGCCCCAGCATTTT	CASSPRTGQLQPQHF
-	many	TRBV5-1	TRBJ1-6	TGCGCCAGCCGTGGCGCTTCCTATAATTCACCCCTCCACTTT	CASRGASYNSPLHF
-	-	TRBV20-1	TRBJ1-2	TGCAGTGCTAGAGATGACGGCAGGGACTATGGCTACACCTTC	CSARDDGRDYGYTF
TRBD1	many	TRBV9	TRBJ1-2	TGTGCCAGCAGCGGGCGACAGGGGAACTATGGCTACACCTTC	CASSGRQGNYGYTF
-	-	TRBV2	TRBJ1-2	TGTGCCAGCAGTGAGGGGGGGGGAGTTACTAACTATGGCTACACCTTC	CASSEGGGVTNYGYTF
-	-	TRBV12-3/TRBV12-4	TRBJ1-2	TGTGCCAGCAGTTTTCAGGGGTCATATGGCTACACCTTC	CASSFQGSYGYTF
TRBD1	many	TRBV28	TRBJ1-5	TGTGCCAGCAGTGAATCGGACAGGGGGTGGGATCAGCCCCAGCATTTT	CASSESDRGWDQPQHF
-	-	TRBV12-3/TRBV12-4	TRBJ1-2	TGTGCCAGCAGTGAATTGTCGGCCTATGGCTACACCTTC	CASSELSAYGYTF
-	-	TRBV20-1	TRBJ1-1	TGCAGTGCTGCCCGAGGGATGAACACTGAAGCTTTCTTT	CSAARGMNTEAFF
-	many	TRBV11-2	TRBJ2-7	TGTGCCAGCAGCTTAACCGGAAGGGGCGATCAGTACTTC	CASSLTGRGDQYF
-	many	TRBV19	TRBJ1-2	TGTGCCAGTTGGTCAGGCGAGAACTATGGCTACACCTTC	CASWSGENYGYTF
-	-	TRBV7-8	TRBJ2-2	TGTGCCAGCAGCTACTCTACGACGAGGCGGGGGGAGCTGTTTTTT	CASSYSTTRRGELFF
-	many	TRBV20-1	TRBJ2-7	TGCAGTGCTACCTTTCCGGGACTGGCCGACGAGCAGTACTTC	CSATFPGLADEQYF
-	few	TRBV5-1	TRBJ2-2	TGCGCCAGCAGCTGGACTATGTACACCGGGGAGCTGTTTTTT	CASSWTMYTGELFF
TRBD1	-	TRBV18	TRBJ1-2	TGTGCCAGCTCACCCTACGGACAGGAAGCTGGCTATGGCTACACCTTC	CASSPYGQEAGYGYTF